This T cell receptor (beta chain) was recovered during a study of spatial heterogeneity in lung cancer. Across the whole study: When available, follow-up PBMC samples taken a median of around two years after resection were sequenced. More beta-chain than alpha-chain sequences were consistently detected.

Time point described: blood at routine non-recurrence follow-up after resection. Tumor, nontumor lung or frozen PBMC supplied whole RNA, sequenced without sorting. The presence of a unique molecular identifier marked each TCR cDNA molecule. A single record per CDR3 protein comes from TCRdb applying MiXCR to the 5' RACE reads. The table records under 150,000 distinct CDR3 sequences, about a tenth of them present only once. The specimen comprised PBMCs, sampled at follow-up. This receptor was taken from a female donor with early-stage non-small cell lung cancer.

The chain's CDR3 is CASSKLTSGSYEQYF. For the CDR3, the DNA is TGTGCCAGCAGCAAACTGACTAGCGGGAGTTACGAGCAGTACTTC. The J gene is TRBJ2-7, the V gene TRBV21-1; TRBD2, the D gene given by the table, was not confirmed from the DNA. TRBV21-1 is designated a pseudogene. The length of the CDR3 is 15 residues.